The next 4 T cell receptor beta chains were all read from a single sample in a study of radiotherapy plus CTLA-4 blockade in lung cancer. This table comes from immunoSEQ multiplex PCR, and its TCRdb copy is limited to in-frame clones, with some not included. The sample has 40,000 to 55,000 clones, about 88% seen once. The sample in question was peripheral blood, obtained from a patient treated with radiotherapy plus ipilimumab. The receptors were gathered from a human donor with non-small cell lung cancer that progressed on radiotherapy plus ipilimumab. Some clones in this sample may be carry-over from other donors' samples.

The chain is built from TRBV10-2 and TRBJ2-3, with 7 bases lining up with TRBD1. Germline V lookup: CDR1 WSHSY, CDR2 SAAADI. Losses at the gene ends were 0 bases for V and 5 bases for J; bases not matched to a gene: 11. The CDR3 is made up of 17 amino acids. CDR3 DNA sequence: TGCGCCAGCAGTGAGTCGGAGGACCCTAGGGGGCTAGATACGCAGTATTTT. It yields the protein CASSESEDPRGLDTQYF.

V and J are TRBV2 and TRBJ2-2, with 8 bases lining up with TRBD1. Germline V gene data show CDR1 as SNHLY and CDR2 as FYNNEI. With 9 bases clipped from V and 4 bases from J, the junction kept 4 bases outside the gene matches. The CDR3 runs 13 residues. The CDR3 sequence: CASRTGTTGELFF. The CDR3 coding sequence is TGTGCCAGTAGGACAGGGACCACCGGGGAGCTGTTTTTT.

The gene calls are TRBV5-1 and TRBJ2-5; 7 nucleotides line up with TRBD1. Trimming removed 4 bases from V and 4 bases from J; junction bases left unmatched: 7. The CDR3 length is 14 residues. The germline CDR1 and CDR2 sequences are SGHRS and YFSETQ. This CDR3 is CASSPTTGRETQYF. CDR3 coding DNA: TGCGCCAGCAGCCCCACGACAGGGCGAGAGACCCAGTACTTC.

This sequence joins TRBV5-6 and TRBJ2-7; 8 nucleotides align to TRBD1. The germline gives CDR1 SGHDT, CDR2 YYEEEE. V lost 0 bases and J lost 3; bases outside the gene matches: 5. The CDR3 loop spans 15 amino acids. The CDR3: CASSLDGTGVYEQYF. In DNA, the CDR3 is TGTGCCAGCAGCTTGGATGGGACAGGAGTCTACGAGCAGTACTTC.